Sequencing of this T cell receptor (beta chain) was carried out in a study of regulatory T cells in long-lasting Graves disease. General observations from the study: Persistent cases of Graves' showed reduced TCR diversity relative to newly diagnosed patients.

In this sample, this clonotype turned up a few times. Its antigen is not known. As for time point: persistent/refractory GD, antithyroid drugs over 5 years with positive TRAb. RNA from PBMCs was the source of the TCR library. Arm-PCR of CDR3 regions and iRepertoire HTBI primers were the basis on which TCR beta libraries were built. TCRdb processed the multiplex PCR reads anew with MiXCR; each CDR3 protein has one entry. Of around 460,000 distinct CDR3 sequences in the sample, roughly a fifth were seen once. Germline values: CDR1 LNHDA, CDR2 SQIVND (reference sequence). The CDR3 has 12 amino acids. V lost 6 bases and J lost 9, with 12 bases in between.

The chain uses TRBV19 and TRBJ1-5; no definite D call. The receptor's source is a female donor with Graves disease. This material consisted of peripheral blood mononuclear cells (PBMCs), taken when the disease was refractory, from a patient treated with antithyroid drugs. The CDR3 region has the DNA TGTGCCAGTAGCCTAAACGACGGGCCCCAGCATTTT. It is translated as CASSLNDGPQHF.